A single sample is the source of the 22 T cell receptor beta chains below, sequenced in a study of T cell responses to AZD1222 COVID-19 vaccine. Produced via immunoSEQ multiplex PCR; TCRdb's table is partial and in-frame only. This sample carries around 100,000 clones, 70% to 90% of them seen once, and the ten largest clones take roughly 20%. This specimen consisted of peripheral blood, obtained on day 0 of AZD1222 vaccination. The receptor source for this set is an adult in good health.

The CDR3 coding sequence is TGTGCCAGCAGCTTAGGGGACCACAGTGGGGGTTTCTTT. Its translation is CASSLGDHSGGFF. The V and J genes are TRBV7-9 and TRBJ1-1; possibly TRBD1 for D (5 bases). The V gene's germline CDR1 is SEHNR and CDR2 FQNEAQ (reference sequence). The CDR3 covers 13 residues. Trimming took off 1 base at V and 13 bases at J, with 16 bases between the two ends.

V is TRBV10-3 and J is TRBJ2-1; 7 positions agree with TRBD2. In germline, CDR1 is ENHRY, CDR2 SYGVKD. The CDR3 length is 18 residues. V was clipped by 0 bases and J by 6 bases; unmatched bases: 14. The DNA for the CDR3 is TGTGCCATCAGTGAGTCGACTAGTGGGGGGGACCCCATCAATGAGCAGTTCTTC. It is translated as CAISESTSGGDPINEQFF.

The V and J genes are TRBV7-2 and TRBJ2-3; 9 positions match TRBD1. In germline, CDR1 is SGHTA, CDR2 FQGNSA. Trimming took 4 bases from V and 4 from J; bases not matched to a gene: 3. The CDR3 extends over 14 amino acids. The CDR3 coding sequence is TGTGCCAGCAGCTCCGGACAGGGGCCAGATACGCAGTATTTT. Its protein product is CASSSGQGPDTQYF.

The genes are TRBV5-6 and TRBJ2-5; 7 bases map to TRBD1. Germline CDR1 reads SGHDT; CDR2 reads YYEEEE. After removal of 0 bases from V and 5 bases from J, the junction contained 4 bases not matched to a gene. The CDR3 contains 14 residues. The CDR3 sequence is CASSLVTGLETQYF. In DNA form, the CDR3 reads TGTGCCAGCAGCTTGGTGACAGGGCTGGAGACCCAGTACTTC.

V usage is TRBV5-1 and J usage is TRBJ2-7; D possibly matches TRBD1 or TRBD2 (5 bases each). In germline, CDR1 is SGHRS, CDR2 YFSETQ. The CDR3 extends over 13 amino acids. V was trimmed by 4 bases and J by 3 bases, leaving 11 bases between them. CDR3 in amino acids: CASSPGRGYEQYF. CDR3 sequence (DNA): TGCGCCAGCAGCCCGGGACGGGGCTACGAGCAGTACTTC.

The chain uses TRBV27 and TRBJ2-7, with D perhaps matching TRBD2 (5 bases). The CDR3 length is 15 residues. Germline V gene lookup returns CDR1 MNHEY and CDR2 SMNVEV (reference sequence). V lost 0 bases and J lost 2, with 11 bases in between. In DNA form, the CDR3 reads TGTGCCAGCAGTTTATCCGGGGTCATGGCCTACGAGCAGTACTTC. Translation gives CASSLSGVMAYEQYF.

V gene TRBV3-1 (or the pseudogene TRBV3-2) combines with J gene TRBJ2-1; 7 bases are shared with TRBD2. Germline assignment: CDR1 LGHDT and CDR2 YNNKEL (reference sequence). CDR3 length equals 16 residues. With V trimmed by 5 bases and J by 0 bases, 7 bases remained unmatched. The CDR3 reads CASSLVGGSSYNEQFF. The CDR3 DNA sequence: TGTGCCAGCAGCTTGGTCGGGGGGAGCTCCTACAATGAGCAGTTCTTC.

This chain links TRBV15 with TRBJ2-2; D is uncertain. Germline V gene lookup returns CDR1 LNHNV and CDR2 YYDKDF (reference sequence). The CDR3 is made up of 16 amino acids. V lost 0 bases, J lost 5 bases, and 13 bases lay in between. As DNA, the CDR3 is TGTGCCACCAGCAGAGATCTGAGTCACCTAACCGGGGAGCTGTTTTTT. Protein: CATSRDLSHLTGELFF.

This clone has only one observation. This chain joins TRBV7-3 and TRBJ1-1; tentatively, D is TRBD1 (5 bases). Germline CDR1 SGHTA, CDR2 FQGTGA. Trimming removed 2 bases from V and 6 bases from J, with 10 bases in between. This CDR3 has 13 amino acids. The CDR3 DNA sequence: TGTGCCAGCAGCTTACAGGGAGATGCTGAAGCTTTCTTT. Translated, it gives CASSLQGDAEAFF.

This clone was detected only a few times. The chain uses TRBV5-1 and TRBJ2-7; 8 nucleotides match TRBD1. J was trimmed by 9 bases and V by 4 bases; bases with no gene match: 15. The CDR3 is 15 residues long. CDR1 is SGHRS and CDR2 is YFSETQ in the germline V gene. The CDR3 sequence is CASSLEGAGGALQYF. CDR3 DNA sequence: TGCGCCAGCAGCCTTGAAGGAGCAGGGGGCGCCCTGCAGTACTTC.

The genes are TRBV6-2 or TRBV6-3 and TRBJ2-5; D gene ambiguous. Trimming stripped 5 bases from V and 5 bases from J, with 6 bases between. Germline CDR1 MNHEY, CDR2 SVGEGT. CDR3 length: 11 amino acids. CDR3 in amino acids: CASSNLETQYF. For the CDR3, the DNA is TGTGCCAGCAGTAACTTGGAGACCCAGTACTTC.

V is TRBV18 and J is TRBJ2-3; D is ambiguous. V was trimmed by 2 bases and J by 4 bases, leaving 10 bases between them. From germline, CDR1 is KGHSH and CDR2 LQKENI. The CDR3 extends over 14 amino acids. The CDR3 coding sequence is TGTGCCAGCTCACCATCGGGTGTTGCAGATACGCAGTATTTT. It is translated as CASSPSGVADTQYF.

V gene TRBV20-1 combines with J gene TRBJ1-1; D not certain. This CDR3 contains 10 residues. Deletions cut 5 bases from V and 7 bases from J, with 8 bases between. CDR1 and CDR2 (germline): DFQATT, SNEGSKA (reference sequence). Here the CDR3 reads CSALWVEAFF. In DNA form, the CDR3 reads TGCAGTGCTCTTTGGGTTGAAGCTTTCTTT.

The rearrangement uses TRBV2 and TRBJ1-3; possibly TRBD1 for D (5 bases). Deletions cut 2 bases from V and 5 bases from J, with 10 bases between. The CDR3 spans 14 residues. Germline lookup yields CDR1 SNHLY and CDR2 FYNNEI. Here the CDR3 DNA reads TGTGCCAGCAGTGAACAGGGTAATAGAAACACCATATATTTT. The encoded protein is CASSEQGNRNTIYF.

This clone was seen just once. The chain is built from TRBV7-8 and TRBJ2-5; 10 bases match TRBD2. The CDR3 loop spans 14 amino acids. Germline loops: CDR1 SGHVS, CDR2 FQNEAQ. V shed 2 bases and J 4 bases; nucleotides not matched to a gene: 1. Written as DNA, the CDR3 is TGTGCCAGCAGCTTAATAGCGGGGGGAGAGACCCAGTACTTC. Its translation is CASSLIAGGETQYF.

This chain connects TRBV4-1 to TRBJ1-5, with D unresolved. Trimming stripped 0 bases from V and 5 bases from J, with 11 bases between. Germline assignment: CDR1 MGHRA and CDR2 YSYEKL. This CDR3 spans 15 amino acids. The chain's CDR3 is CASSQDRTDDQPQHF. CDR3 bases: TGCGCCAGCAGCCAAGATAGGACGGATGATCAGCCCCAGCATTTT.

The rearrangement uses TRBV19 and TRBJ1-1; unclear D gene. V was trimmed by 5 bases and J by 3 bases, leaving 7 bases between them. This CDR3 region has 12 residues. Per the germline V gene, CDR1 is LNHDA and CDR2 is SQIVND (reference sequence). Here the CDR3 DNA reads TGTGCCAGTAGTCTGGGGTACACTGAAGCTTTCTTT. Translated, it gives CASSLGYTEAFF.

This CDR3 reads CASRPPGTSGYYEQYF. CDR3 coding DNA: TGTGCCAGTAGGCCACCGGGGACTAGCGGGTACTACGAGCAGTACTTC. This chain uses TRBV19 with TRBJ2-7; 12 nucleotides agree with TRBD2. After removal of 6 bases from V and 3 bases from J, the junction contained 9 bases not matched to a gene. Germline V gives CDR1 LNHDA, CDR2 SQIVND (reference sequence). This CDR3 is 16 amino acids long.

The genes are TRBV23-1 and TRBJ1-2; unclear D gene. TRBV23-1 falls under the ORF class, with uncertain function. The CDR3 runs to 14 residues. Trimming shortened V by 0 bases and J by 8 bases, and 13 bases separated the two germline ends. The CDR3 bases are TGCGCCAGCAGTCAATCGACGGGTTATGCGGGCTACACCTTC. It specifies CASSQSTGYAGYTF.

V usage is TRBV19 and J usage is TRBJ1-3; D uncertain. CDR1 is LNHDA and CDR2 is SQIVND in the germline V gene (reference sequence). The CDR3 length is 16 residues. This CDR3 reads CPPVEGLWLSGNTIYF. The DNA for the CDR3 is TGTCCGCCGGTTGAGGGTCTATGGCTCTCTGGAAACACCATATATTTT.

The chain carries TRBV7-3 and TRBJ2-7, with 9 bases matching TRBD1. In germline, CDR1 is SGHTA, CDR2 FQGTGA. The CDR3 is 15 amino acids. With V trimmed by 5 bases and J by 1 base, 6 bases remained unmatched. CDR3: CASSVQTGGSYEQYF. DNA for the CDR3: TGTGCCAGCAGCGTACAGACAGGGGGGTCCTACGAGCAGTACTTC.

The CDR3 bases are TGTGCCAGCAGCCCGGCCCTCAGGCGCTCTAACTATGGCTACACCTTC. Amino acid sequence: CASSPALRRSNYGYTF. The chain recombines TRBV11-2 with TRBJ1-2; D gene ambiguous. Germline V CDR1 and CDR2: SGHAT, FQNNGV. There are 16 residues in the CDR3. V lost 5 bases to trimming and J lost 0 bases, with 16 bases between them.